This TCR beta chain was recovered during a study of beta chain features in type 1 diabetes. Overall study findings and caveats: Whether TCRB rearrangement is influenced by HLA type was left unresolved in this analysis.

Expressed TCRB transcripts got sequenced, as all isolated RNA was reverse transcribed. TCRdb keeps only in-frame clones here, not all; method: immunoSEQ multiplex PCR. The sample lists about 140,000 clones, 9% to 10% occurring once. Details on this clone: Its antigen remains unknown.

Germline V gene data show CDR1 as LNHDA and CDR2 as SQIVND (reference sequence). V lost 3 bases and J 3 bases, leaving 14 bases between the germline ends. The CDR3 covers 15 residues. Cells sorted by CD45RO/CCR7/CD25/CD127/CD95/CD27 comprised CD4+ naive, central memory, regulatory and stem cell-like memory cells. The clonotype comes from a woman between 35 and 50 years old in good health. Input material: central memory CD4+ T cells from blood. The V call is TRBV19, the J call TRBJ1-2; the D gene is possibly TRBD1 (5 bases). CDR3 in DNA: TGTGCCAGTAGTATCGGGACGACGGGGGACTATGGCTACACCTTC. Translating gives CASSIGTTGDYGYTF.